The rows below give T cell receptor beta chains drawn from one sample of a study of blood T cell repertoires in COVID-19. Clones were read by immunoSEQ multiplex PCR, and TCRdb kept only the in-frame ones, dropping some. Among 250,000 or so clones listed, approximately 90% were seen once. The material sequenced was PBMCs or T cells enriched from blood (not recorded which). These receptor sequences come from a man in his thirties or forties who had recovered from COVID-19. Both conserved end residues are part of each CDR3. A D gene is named only where the DNA matches it firmly. Clone size is given for some rows only: seen once, a few or many times, or a class if the clone is expanded.

j_gene	d_gene	v_gene	abundance	CDR3nt	CDR3aa
TRBJ1-1	NA	TRBV2	NA	TGTGCCAGCAGCGCGGGTGGGACAAACATGAACACTGAAGCTTTCTTT	CASSAGGTNMNTEAFF
TRBJ1-5	NA	TRBV5-6	NA	TGTGCCAGCAGCTCACAGGAGATTAGCAATCAGCCCCAGCATTTT	CASSSQEISNQPQHF
TRBJ1-1	NA	TRBV2	NA	TGTGCCAGCAGGCAGGACGGACTTGAAGCTTTCTTT	CASRQDGLEAFF
TRBJ1-5	NA	TRBV7-9	few	TGTGCCAGCAGCTTCGGGGGAGGTCAGCCCCAGCATTTT	CASSFGGGQPQHF
TRBJ2-7	NA	TRBV18	NA	TGTGCCAGCTCCGTCTATTCCTACGAGCAGTACTTC	CASSVYSYEQYF
TRBJ2-7	TRBD2	TRBV19	NA	TGTGCCAGTAGTGGACTAGCGGGACCAAACTACGAGCAGTACTTC	CASSGLAGPNYEQYF
TRBJ2-2	NA	TRBV5-1	NA	TGCGCCAGCAGCTTGGTGACAGGTGCTTTCACCGGGGAGCTGTTTTTT	CASSLVTGAFTGELFF
TRBJ2-3	TRBD2	TRBV29-1	NA	TGCAGCGTTCGGACGGGGGGTATGAGAGATACGCAGTATTTT	CSVRTGGMRDTQYF
TRBJ1-2	NA	TRBV6-5	NA	TGTGCCAGCAGTTACTCGGTCAGGGCTGAATATGGCTACACCTTC	CASSYSVRAEYGYTF
TRBJ1-1	NA	TRBV2	NA	TGTGCCACAAGAAGGGGTGAAGCTTTCTTT	CATRRGEAFF
TRBJ1-1	NA	TRBV3-1/TRBV3-2	NA	TGTGCCAGCAGCCAACACGCAGGTCTGAGGGTTGAAGCTTTCTTT	CASSQHAGLRVEAFF
TRBJ2-5	TRBD2	TRBV18	NA	TGTGCCAGCTCCCTGGCTAGCGGGAGTGTGGAGACCCAGTACTTC	CASSLASGSVETQYF
TRBJ2-1	NA	TRBV30	NA	TGTGCCTGGCAACAACTACGCAATGAGCAGTTCTTC	CAWQQLRNEQFF
TRBJ1-5	TRBD1	TRBV7-8	NA	TGTGCCAGCAGCCTCGGGACAGGGATAAGTCAGCCCCAGCATTTT	CASSLGTGISQPQHF
TRBJ2-1	TRBD2	TRBV11-3	NA	TGTGCCAGCAGCGCTCCGACCGGGACTAGCGGGGGGACAAATGAGCAGTTCTTC	CASSAPTGTSGGTNEQFF
TRBJ1-2	NA	TRBV5-4	NA	TGTGCCAGCAGCCCCCAGGTTGGGGGATCGGACTATCGGGGCTACACCTTC	CASSPQVGGSDYRGYTF
TRBJ2-2	NA	TRBV5-1	NA	TGCGCCAGCAGCTCGGCGGGACAGTCCACCGGGGAGCTGTTTTTT	CASSSAGQSTGELFF
TRBJ2-7	TRBD1	TRBV3-1/TRBV3-2	NA	TGTGCCAGCAGCCAAGGAGGGGGCCGGGAGCAGTACTTC	CASSQGGGREQYF
TRBJ2-3	TRBD1	TRBV24-1	once	TGTGCCACCAGTTCTCAGGGGGCATCTACAGATACGCAGTATTTT	CATSSQGASTDTQYF
TRBJ1-5	NA	TRBV30	NA	TGTGCCTGGAGTCCGAGGGATAATCAGCCCCAGCATTTT	CAWSPRDNQPQHF
TRBJ2-1	NA	TRBV28	NA	TGTGCCAGCGAAACAGACTACAATGAGCAGTTCTTC	CASETDYNEQFF
TRBJ2-2	TRBD2	TRBV14	NA	TGTGCCAGCACCGCTAGCGGCTACACCGGGGAGCTGTTTTTT	CASTASGYTGELFF
TRBJ1-1	NA	TRBV7-9	few	TGTGCCAGCAGCTTAAGCCACAGAAACACTGAAGCTTTCTTT	CASSLSHRNTEAFF
TRBJ2-7	TRBD2	TRBV7-2	NA	TGTGCCAGCAGCCCAGGCGGGGGTGGGGCAGAGAGGTACGAGCAGTACTTC	CASSPGGGGAERYEQYF
TRBJ2-2	NA	TRBV9	NA	TGTGCCAGCAGCGTGACCCAGGGATCTTACACCGGGGAGCTGTTTTTT	CASSVTQGSYTGELFF
TRBJ2-4	TRBD1	TRBV19	once	TGTGCCAGTAGTATGACCGGGACAGGGGTAACCAAAAACATTCAGTACTTC	CASSMTGTGVTKNIQYF
TRBJ2-7	TRBD1	TRBV27	NA	TGTGCCAGCGGCCGCGTACAGGGGGCTGGTTACGAGCAGTACTTC	CASGRVQGAGYEQYF